Listed below are T cell receptor beta chains from one sample, sequenced in a study of graft-versus-host responses after intestinal transplantation. Measured with immunoSEQ multiplex PCR; TCRdb has only the in-frame clones, and not every one. The table shows about 84,000 clones, with less than 95% occurring only once. No antigen has been assigned to these receptors. The material was unstimulated CD4+ T cells sorted from spleen or lymph node cells, obtained before transplant. These receptor sequences come from a human donor who was the organ donor for an intestinal transplant. CDR3s include the opening cysteine and the closing phenylalanine or tryptophan. A D gene is named only where the DNA matches it firmly. A clone size is listed for some rows: how often the clone was seen (once, few, many), or a class if it is expanded.

CDR3 DNA: TGTGCCATCAGGACTAGAAGGGATACGCAGTATTTT
CDR3 protein: CAIRTRRDTQYF
V gene: TRBV10-3
J gene: TRBJ2-3
D gene: -
clone size: once

CDR3 DNA: TGTGCCAGCAGGAGTTCAGGGGAAAGAAACACCATATATTTT
CDR3 protein: CASRSSGERNTIYF
V gene: TRBV27
J gene: TRBJ1-3
D gene: -
clone size: -

CDR3 DNA: TGTGCCAGCAGCTTCAACAGGGGAGCGGATACGCAGTATTTT
CDR3 protein: CASSFNRGADTQYF
V gene: TRBV7-9
J gene: TRBJ2-3
D gene: TRBD1
clone size: once

CDR3 DNA: TGTGCCAGCAGTTTCGACAGGGTCCCTGGAAACACCATATATTTT
CDR3 protein: CASSFDRVPGNTIYF
V gene: TRBV28
J gene: TRBJ1-3
D gene: TRBD1
clone size: -

CDR3 DNA: TGTGCCAGCAGCTTCTTAGGGGTAAACATTCAGTACTTC
CDR3 protein: CASSFLGVNIQYF
V gene: TRBV5-6
J gene: TRBJ2-4
D gene: -
clone size: -

CDR3 DNA: TGCAGCGTTGATGGGGGACAGGGCGGATATGGCTACACCTTC
CDR3 protein: CSVDGGQGGYGYTF
V gene: TRBV29-1
J gene: TRBJ1-2
D gene: TRBD1
clone size: -

CDR3 DNA: TGTGCCACCAGCAGGGGGCCTCAGGGATTTCCCTATGGCTACACCTTC
CDR3 protein: CATSRGPQGFPYGYTF
V gene: TRBV15
J gene: TRBJ1-2
D gene: -
clone size: -

CDR3 DNA: TGTGCCACCCGGAACCACTTTCTGGTCGGAGGTGAAAAACTGTTTTTT
CDR3 protein: CATRNHFLVGGEKLFF
V gene: TRBV15
J gene: TRBJ1-4
D gene: -
clone size: -

CDR3 DNA: TGTGCCAGCAGCACCGACAGGGGGCGCGGAGTAAGGACTGAAGCTTTCTTT
CDR3 protein: CASSTDRGRGVRTEAFF
V gene: TRBV5-5
J gene: TRBJ1-1
D gene: TRBD1
clone size: -

CDR3 DNA: TGTGCCAGCAGCTTAGCTCGACTAGCGGGGGGCACAGATACGCAGTATTTT
CDR3 protein: CASSLARLAGGTDTQYF
V gene: TRBV7-2
J gene: TRBJ2-3
D gene: TRBD2
clone size: -

CDR3 DNA: TGTGCCAGCAGTGACTCTGGATCACAGCCCTACGAGCAGTACTTC
CDR3 protein: CASSDSGSQPYEQYF
V gene: TRBV6-6
J gene: TRBJ2-7
D gene: -
clone size: -

CDR3 DNA: TGTGCCTGGAGGACAGGTAAGAAGCGTTCCAATGAGCAGTTCTTC
CDR3 protein: CAWRTGKKRSNEQFF
V gene: TRBV30
J gene: TRBJ2-1
D gene: -
clone size: -

CDR3 DNA: TGTGCCAGCAGCTTCGGGAGGGGCTCCTACAATGAGCAGTTCTTC
CDR3 protein: CASSFGRGSYNEQFF
V gene: TRBV5-4
J gene: TRBJ2-1
D gene: TRBD2
clone size: -

CDR3 DNA: TGTGCCAGCAGACTAGCGGGACAGAACACCGGGGAGCTGTTTTTT
CDR3 protein: CASRLAGQNTGELFF
V gene: TRBV6-1
J gene: TRBJ2-2
D gene: TRBD2
clone size: -

CDR3 DNA: TGTGCCAGTAGTATGAGTAAAGGAGGAACCGATACGCAGTATTTT
CDR3 protein: CASSMSKGGTDTQYF
V gene: TRBV19
J gene: TRBJ2-3
D gene: -
clone size: once

CDR3 DNA: TGTGCCAGTAAGCTCCGGGACAGGGGGCGGGATGGCTACACCTTC
CDR3 protein: CASKLRDRGRDGYTF
V gene: TRBV19
J gene: TRBJ1-2
D gene: TRBD1
clone size: -

CDR3 DNA: TGTGCCAGCAGTTCGGGGACAGGTAGAACTACCGGCGAAAAACTGTTTTTT
CDR3 protein: CASSSGTGRTTGEKLFF
V gene: TRBV5-4
J gene: TRBJ1-4
D gene: TRBD1
clone size: -

CDR3 DNA: TGTGCCAGCAGTTATACTAGCGGGGGCACCGGGGAGCTGTTTTTT
CDR3 protein: CASSYTSGGTGELFF
V gene: TRBV6-6
J gene: TRBJ2-2
D gene: TRBD2
clone size: -

CDR3 DNA: TGTGCCAGCAGCCAAGAAAATTTCGTTTATAGAGACAGCGAACGTCAGGAGCCCCAGCATTTT
CDR3 protein: CASSQENFVYRDSERQEPQHF
V gene: TRBV14
J gene: TRBJ1-5
D gene: -
clone size: -

CDR3 DNA: TGTGCCAGCAGTTTGGGGGGGTCCGGAGATACGCAGTATTTT
CDR3 protein: CASSLGGSGDTQYF
V gene: TRBV28
J gene: TRBJ2-3
D gene: TRBD2
clone size: once

CDR3 DNA: TGCGCCAGCAGAAGGGAGGCACAGAGCTCCTACGAGCAGTACTTC
CDR3 protein: CASRREAQSSYEQYF
V gene: TRBV5-1
J gene: TRBJ2-7
D gene: -
clone size: -

CDR3 DNA: TGTGCCAGCAGTGGACAGAGCTCCTACAATGAGCAGTTCTTC
CDR3 protein: CASSGQSSYNEQFF
V gene: TRBV2
J gene: TRBJ2-1
D gene: -
clone size: -

CDR3 DNA: TGCGCCAGCAGCTTGGTTAATACGCAGTATTTT
CDR3 protein: CASSLVNTQYF
V gene: TRBV5-1
J gene: TRBJ2-3
D gene: -
clone size: -

CDR3 DNA: TGTGCCAGCAGCTCGGCGGGAGGAGGGGAGACCCAGTACTTC
CDR3 protein: CASSSAGGGETQYF
V gene: TRBV7-3
J gene: TRBJ2-5
D gene: TRBD2
clone size: -

CDR3 DNA: TGTGCCAGCACCCGGACAGGCTCTGGAAACACCATATATTTT
CDR3 protein: CASTRTGSGNTIYF
V gene: TRBV11-2
J gene: TRBJ1-3
D gene: TRBD1
clone size: -

CDR3 DNA: TGTGCCTGGAGTGTACCAGTGGACAGCCTCACAGATACGCAGTATTTT
CDR3 protein: CAWSVPVDSLTDTQYF
V gene: TRBV30
J gene: TRBJ2-3
D gene: -
clone size: -

CDR3 DNA: TGTGCCAGCAGTTTAGGAGGAATGAACACTGAAGCTTTCTTT
CDR3 protein: CASSLGGMNTEAFF
V gene: TRBV28
J gene: TRBJ1-1
D gene: -
clone size: -

CDR3 DNA: TGTGCCAGCAGTCGTGAGCGGGAGTGGGCCGGGGAGCTGTTTTTT
CDR3 protein: CASSREREWAGELFF
V gene: TRBV6-1
J gene: TRBJ2-2
D gene: TRBD2
clone size: once

CDR3 DNA: TGTGCCAGCAGTGTTACTAGCGGGGAGCAGTACTTC
CDR3 protein: CASSVTSGEQYF
V gene: TRBV28
J gene: TRBJ2-7
D gene: TRBD2
clone size: -

CDR3 DNA: TGCGCCAGCAGTCAATATAACGCGGTCACTGAAGCTTCCTTT
CDR3 protein: CASSQYNAVTEASF
V gene: TRBV23-1
J gene: TRBJ1-1
D gene: -
clone size: -

CDR3 DNA: TGTGCCACCAGCAGAGATCCCTCCTACGCCTACGAGCAGTACTTC
CDR3 protein: CATSRDPSYAYEQYF
V gene: TRBV15
J gene: TRBJ2-7
D gene: -
clone size: -

CDR3 DNA: TGTGCCAGCAGCCGCCGGTCGGCGGGAGGGGTCTACAATGAGCAGTTCTTC
CDR3 protein: CASSRRSAGGVYNEQFF
V gene: TRBV4-2
J gene: TRBJ2-1
D gene: TRBD2
clone size: -

CDR3 DNA: TGTGCCAGCAGTACACCGGGACAGGGTTCCTACGAGCAGTACTTC
CDR3 protein: CASSTPGQGSYEQYF
V gene: TRBV28
J gene: TRBJ2-7
D gene: TRBD1
clone size: -

CDR3 DNA: TGTGCCAGCACCCAAACCGACAGGGACCAGTTCTTC
CDR3 protein: CASTQTDRDQFF
V gene: TRBV6-5
J gene: TRBJ2-1
D gene: TRBD1
clone size: -

CDR3 DNA: TGTGCCTGGAGTGTGAGACAGGGGGCTAACTATGGCTACACCTTC
CDR3 protein: CAWSVRQGANYGYTF
V gene: TRBV30
J gene: TRBJ1-2
D gene: TRBD1
clone size: -

CDR3 DNA: TGTGCCAGCAGTGGAGGACAGACGAGCAATCAGCCCCAGCATTTT
CDR3 protein: CASSGGQTSNQPQHF
V gene: TRBV2
J gene: TRBJ1-5
D gene: -
clone size: -

CDR3 DNA: TGTGCCTGGAGTCCTGGGACAGACACTGAAGCTTTCTTT
CDR3 protein: CAWSPGTDTEAFF
V gene: TRBV30
J gene: TRBJ1-1
D gene: TRBD1
clone size: few

CDR3 DNA: TGTGCCAGCAGCAAGCGGGCGAGCTTCTACAATGAGCAGTTCTTC
CDR3 protein: CASSKRASFYNEQFF
V gene: TRBV5-6
J gene: TRBJ2-1
D gene: -
clone size: -

CDR3 DNA: TGCGCCAGCAGTGATTTAGGGGGGGTGAACACTGAAGCTTTCTTT
CDR3 protein: CASSDLGGVNTEAFF
V gene: TRBV10-2
J gene: TRBJ1-1
D gene: -
clone size: once

CDR3 DNA: TGTGCCAGCAGCACAACTGGCGGACTAGCGGGAATCGCGAACACCGGGGAGCTGTTTTTT
CDR3 protein: CASSTTGGLAGIANTGELFF
V gene: TRBV7-6
J gene: TRBJ2-2
D gene: TRBD2
clone size: once

CDR3 DNA: TGTGCTAGTGGCCTGGCCCTGACAGGGGCTACGAACACTGAAGCTTTCTTT
CDR3 protein: CASGLALTGATNTEAFF
V gene: TRBV12-5
J gene: TRBJ1-1
D gene: TRBD1
clone size: -

CDR3 DNA: TGTGCCAGCAGTCCCGCCGGACGGGGAGAACGAAAAAGATATAATGAAAAACTGTTTTTT
CDR3 protein: CASSPAGRGERKRYNEKLFF
V gene: TRBV27
J gene: TRBJ1-4
D gene: -
clone size: once

CDR3 DNA: TGTGCCAGCAGTTACTCAGGACTAGCGGACAATGAGCAGTTCTTC
CDR3 protein: CASSYSGLADNEQFF
V gene: TRBV6-6
J gene: TRBJ2-1
D gene: TRBD2
clone size: -

CDR3 DNA: TGTGCCAGCATGGGGACAGCGAACACTGAAGCTTTCTTT
CDR3 protein: CASMGTANTEAFF
V gene: TRBV7-9
J gene: TRBJ1-1
D gene: TRBD1
clone size: -

CDR3 DNA: TGCGCCAGCAGCTCGGGACTTCGCTACGAGCAGTACTTC
CDR3 protein: CASSSGLRYEQYF
V gene: TRBV5-1
J gene: TRBJ2-7
D gene: -
clone size: -

CDR3 DNA: TGTGCCAGCAGTTGGACAGGGAAGAACTATGGCTACACCTTC
CDR3 protein: CASSWTGKNYGYTF
V gene: TRBV28
J gene: TRBJ1-2
D gene: TRBD1
clone size: -

CDR3 DNA: TGTGCCAGCAGTAAGCAGGTTGCGGGGGGTGAGCAGTTCTTC
CDR3 protein: CASSKQVAGGEQFF
V gene: TRBV2
J gene: TRBJ2-1
D gene: TRBD2
clone size: -

CDR3 DNA: TGTGCCAGCAGCTCCGCCGCGGGGGGGTTCTACAATGAGCAGTTCTTC
CDR3 protein: CASSSAAGGFYNEQFF
V gene: TRBV7-8
J gene: TRBJ2-1
D gene: TRBD2
clone size: -

CDR3 DNA: TGCGCCAGCAGCCAAGCGCTATGGAGCGGGAGGTGGGACGAGCAGTACTTC
CDR3 protein: CASSQALWSGRWDEQYF
V gene: TRBV4-1
J gene: TRBJ2-7
D gene: TRBD2
clone size: few

CDR3 DNA: TGTGCCAGCAGGTCACCCGGGACTAGCAGCTACGAGCAGTACTTC
CDR3 protein: CASRSPGTSSYEQYF
V gene: TRBV28
J gene: TRBJ2-7
D gene: TRBD2
clone size: -

CDR3 DNA: TGTGCCACCAGCAGAGCGCCTAGCGGGTCCTACGAGCAGTACTTC
CDR3 protein: CATSRAPSGSYEQYF
V gene: TRBV15
J gene: TRBJ2-7
D gene: TRBD2
clone size: -

CDR3 DNA: TGCAGCGTTGGGGGACATGGAAATCAGCCCCAGCATTTT
CDR3 protein: CSVGGHGNQPQHF
V gene: TRBV29-1
J gene: TRBJ1-5
D gene: -
clone size: -

CDR3 DNA: TGTGCCAGTAGTAACAGGGGCGAGCAGTACTTC
CDR3 protein: CASSNRGEQYF
V gene: TRBV19
J gene: TRBJ2-7
D gene: TRBD1
clone size: -